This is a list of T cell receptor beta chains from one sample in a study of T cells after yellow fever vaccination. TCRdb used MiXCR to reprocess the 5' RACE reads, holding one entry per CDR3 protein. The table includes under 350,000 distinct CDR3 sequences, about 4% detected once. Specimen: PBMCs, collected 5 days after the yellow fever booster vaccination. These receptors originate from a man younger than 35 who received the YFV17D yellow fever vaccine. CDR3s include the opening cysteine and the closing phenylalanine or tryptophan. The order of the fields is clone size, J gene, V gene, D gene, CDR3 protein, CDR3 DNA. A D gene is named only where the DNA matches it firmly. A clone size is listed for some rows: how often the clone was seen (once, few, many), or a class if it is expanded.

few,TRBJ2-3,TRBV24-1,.,CATSDLVRGGTDTQYF,TGTGCCACCAGTGATTTGGTCCGGGGCGGCACAGATACGCAGTATTTT
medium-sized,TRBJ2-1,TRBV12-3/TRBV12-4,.,CASSPPRASPNNEQFF,TGTGCCAGCAGTCCCCCCAGGGCTAGCCCTAACAATGAGCAGTTCTTC
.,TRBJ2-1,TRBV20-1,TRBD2,CSAQTSGGASEQFF,TGCAGTGCCCAGACTAGCGGGGGGGCGAGTGAGCAGTTCTTC
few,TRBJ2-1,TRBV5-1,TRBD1,CASRDRVSYNEQFF,TGCGCCAGCCGGGACAGGGTATCCTACAATGAGCAGTTCTTC
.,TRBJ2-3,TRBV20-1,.,CSARTPVRTDTQYF,TGCAGTGCTAGAACCCCCGTCCGCACAGATACGCAGTATTTT
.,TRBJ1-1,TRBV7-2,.,CASSQMPGDTEAFF,TGTGCCAGCAGCCAAATGCCCGGGGACACTGAAGCTTTCTTT
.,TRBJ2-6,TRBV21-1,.,CASSNRISGANVLTF,TGTGCCAGCAGCAATAGGATCTCTGGGGCCAACGTCCTGACTTTC
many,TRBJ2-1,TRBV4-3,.,CASSQEEFRRDMGEQFF,TGCGCCAGCAGCCAAGAGGAGTTCCGCCGGGACATGGGTGAGCAGTTCTTC
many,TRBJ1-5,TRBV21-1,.,CASSSRRGGQPQHF,TGTGCCAGCAGCTCAAGACGTGGGGGCCAGCCCCAGCATTTT
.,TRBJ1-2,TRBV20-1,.,CSVAIGSRFNYGYTF,TGCAGTGTTGCAATCGGGTCCCGATTTAACTATGGCTACACCTTC
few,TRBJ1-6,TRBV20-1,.,CSARDTLDSYNSPLHF,TGCAGTGCTAGAGATACCCTGGACTCCTATAATTCACCCCTCCACTTT
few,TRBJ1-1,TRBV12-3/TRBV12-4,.,CASSGEGANTEAFF,TGTGCCAGCAGTGGGGAAGGGGCGAACACTGAAGCTTTCTTT
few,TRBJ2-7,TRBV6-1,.,CATEQTINYEQYF,TGTGCCACCGAACAAACGATCAACTACGAGCAGTACTTC
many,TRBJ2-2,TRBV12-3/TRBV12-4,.,CATAGFRDTGELFF,TGTGCCACCGCGGGGTTTCGAGACACCGGGGAGCTGTTTTTT
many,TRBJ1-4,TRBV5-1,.,CASSVGAGEKLFF,TGCGCCAGCAGCGTGGGGGCTGGTGAAAAACTGTTTTTT
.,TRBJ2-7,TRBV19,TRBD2,CASSSAGREGPFYEQYF,TGTGCCAGTAGCTCAGCGGGGAGAGAGGGGCCGTTCTACGAGCAGTACTTC
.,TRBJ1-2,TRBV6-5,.,CASRRQNYGYTF,TGTGCCAGCAGGCGACAGAACTATGGCTACACCTTC
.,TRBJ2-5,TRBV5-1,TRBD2,CATKAGGLQETQYF,TGCGCCACCAAAGCGGGGGGCCTCCAAGAGACCCAGTACTTC
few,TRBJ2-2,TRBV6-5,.,CASSPSVFSSTGELFF,TGTGCCAGCAGCCCCTCTGTCTTTAGTAGCACCGGGGAGCTGTTTTTT
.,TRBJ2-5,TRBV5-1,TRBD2,CASTGTSGKETQYF,TGCGCCAGCACCGGGACTAGCGGAAAAGAGACCCAGTACTTC
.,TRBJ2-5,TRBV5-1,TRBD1,CATQTGQETQYF,TGCGCCACCCAGACAGGGCAAGAGACCCAGTACTTC
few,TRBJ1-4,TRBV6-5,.,CASSYSGGYEKLFF,TGTGCCAGCAGTTACTCCGGGGGCTATGAAAAACTGTTTTTT
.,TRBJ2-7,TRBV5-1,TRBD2,CASSLRLAATYEQYF,TGCGCCAGCAGCCTTAGACTAGCGGCCACCTACGAGCAGTACTTC
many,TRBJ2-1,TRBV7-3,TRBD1,CASSHRGASYNEQFF,TGTGCCAGCAGCCACAGGGGGGCCTCCTACAATGAGCAGTTCTTC
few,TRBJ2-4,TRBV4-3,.,CASSLITGDGNIQYF,TGCGCCAGCAGCCTAATAACGGGGGACGGAAACATTCAGTACTTC
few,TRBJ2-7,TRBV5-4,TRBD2,CASSFVAGTRAPYEQYF,TGTGCCAGCAGCTTTGTCGCTGGGACTAGGGCCCCCTACGAGCAGTACTTC
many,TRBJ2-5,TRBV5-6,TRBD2,CASSLVAGGSETQYF,TGTGCCAGCAGCTTGGTAGCGGGGGGGTCGGAGACCCAGTACTTC
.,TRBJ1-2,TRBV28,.,CAGGGLANYGYTF,TGTGCCGGGGGGGGCCTAGCTAACTATGGCTACACCTTC
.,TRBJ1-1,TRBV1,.,CTSSQDLGSPEAFF,TGCACCAGCAGCCAAGATCTTGGGTCCCCTGAAGCTTTCTTT
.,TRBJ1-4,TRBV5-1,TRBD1,CASAEGTDEKLFF,TGCGCCAGCGCTGAGGGGACAGATGAAAAACTGTTTTTT
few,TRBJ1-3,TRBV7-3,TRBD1,CASSSSGTAGNTIYF,TGTGCCAGCAGCTCTTCCGGGACAGCAGGAAACACCATATATTTT
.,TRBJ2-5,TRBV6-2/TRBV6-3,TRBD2,CASSPGLGRGQETQYF,TGTGCCAGCAGTCCCGGACTAGGGAGGGGCCAAGAGACCCAGTACTTC
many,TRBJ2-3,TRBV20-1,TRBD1,CSAKGQGDADTQYF,TGCAGTGCTAAGGGACAGGGAGATGCAGATACGCAGTATTTT
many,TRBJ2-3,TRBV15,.,CATKPAQGTDTQYF,TGTGCCACCAAACCAGCGCAGGGCACAGATACGCAGTATTTT
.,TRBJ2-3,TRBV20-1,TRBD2,CSAPTSGGSDTQYF,TGCAGTGCTCCCACTAGCGGGGGTTCAGATACGCAGTATTTT
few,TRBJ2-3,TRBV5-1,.,CASSLDGKSDTQYF,TGCGCCAGCAGCTTGGATGGAAAATCAGATACGCAGTATTTT